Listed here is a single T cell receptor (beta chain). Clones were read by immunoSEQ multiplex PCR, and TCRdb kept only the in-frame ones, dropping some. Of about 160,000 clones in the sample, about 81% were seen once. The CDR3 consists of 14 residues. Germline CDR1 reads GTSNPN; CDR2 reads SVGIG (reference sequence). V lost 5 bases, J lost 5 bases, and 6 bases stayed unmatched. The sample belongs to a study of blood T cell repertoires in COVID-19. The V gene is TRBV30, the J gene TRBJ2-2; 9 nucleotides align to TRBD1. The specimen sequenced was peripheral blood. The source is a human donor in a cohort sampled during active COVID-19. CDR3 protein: CAWPGTGRTGELFF. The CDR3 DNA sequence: TGTGCCTGGCCCGGGACAGGGAGAACCGGGGAGCTGTTTTTT.